The sequence of this TCR delta chain was determined in a study of gamma-delta chains in newborns, infants, children. Overall study: Microbial exposure reportedly drives polyclonal innate γδ T cell expansion after birth.

TCRdb reanalysed the reads via CATT. The profile covers about 6,100 delta-chain clones, with 2.6% appearing a single time and about 16% taken by the ten largest. V was cut by 0 bases and J by 2 bases, with 18 bases left in between. The CDR3 has 18 amino acids. Germline V CDR1 and CDR2: GEAIGNYY, EKD. Notes on this clone: This DNA translates differently at residue 9 from the TCRdb protein, which is that of a much larger clone; a read error is likely, and the protein shown is the DNA's own translation.

This chain links TRDV2 with TRDJ2, with D possibly TRDD3 on 6 matching bases. The source is a child who was a newborn, infant or young child, either healthy, febrile or measles-vaccinated (not recorded which). Sequenced material: blood. As DNA, the CDR3 is TGTGCCTGTGACACCGTGGGGGCTGCGCAAGAGTTGACAGCACAACTCTTCTTT. It encodes CACDTVGAAQELTAQLFF.